These 10 T cell receptor beta chains originate from one sample sequenced in a study of shared clonotypes between healthy human individuals. Clones were read by immunoSEQ multiplex PCR, and TCRdb kept only the in-frame ones, dropping some. Of more than 1.2 million clones in the sample, roughly 98.5% are singletons; the top ten hold around 0.38%. The sample comprised naive CD4+ T cells sorted from blood. The subset here: CD45RA+ positively selected. These receptor sequences come from a man younger than 40 in good health.

CDR3 region: CASLLAGGDTGELFF. CDR3 sequence (DNA): TGTGCCAGCTTATTAGCGGGAGGAGACACCGGGGAGCTGTTTTTT. J is TRBJ2-2 and V is TRBV18; TRBD2 agrees at 10 bases. CDR3 length equals 15 residues. Trimming took 7 bases from V and 3 from J; bases not matched to a gene: 5. Germline V gives CDR1 KGHSH, CDR2 LQKENI.

The chain has TRBV28 and TRBJ2-7, with 7 nucleotides matching TRBD1. Germline loops: CDR1 MDHEN, CDR2 SYDVKM. V gave up 3 bases and J gave up 3 bases; unmatched junction bases: 2. The CDR3 runs 13 residues. CDR3 amino acids: CASSFAGGYEQYF. For the CDR3, the DNA is TGTGCCAGCAGTTTTGCAGGGGGCTACGAGCAGTACTTC.

The chain recombines TRBV30 with TRBJ1-1; D is unresolved. Germline V gene lookup returns CDR1 GTSNPN and CDR2 SVGIG (reference sequence). This CDR3 spans 10 amino acids. The ends were cut back, 3 bases at V and 11 bases at J, with 10 bases in the middle. The CDR3 reads CAWSQEVAFF. CDR3 sequence (DNA): TGTGCCTGGAGCCAGGAAGTGGCTTTCTTT.

This chain links TRBV6-6 with TRBJ2-7, with D possibly TRBD1 on 5 matching bases. V was cut by 0 bases and J by 0 bases, with 6 bases left in between. The CDR3 extends over 14 amino acids. CDR1 and CDR2 (germline): MNHNY, SVGAGI (reference sequence). This chain's CDR3 is CASSYSGPSYEQYF. The CDR3 DNA follows: TGTGCCAGCAGTTACTCGGGGCCCTCCTACGAGCAGTACTTC.

The genes are TRBV5-6 and TRBJ2-7; a possible D gene is TRBD1 (5 bases). This CDR3 has 14 residues. Germline CDR1 and CDR2: SGHDT and YYEEEE. V was trimmed by 2 bases and J by 4 bases, leaving 13 bases between them. The CDR3 DNA follows: TGTGCCAGCAGCTTAGGCAGGGTCGAATACGAGCAGTACTTC. Encoded protein: CASSLGRVEYEQYF.

This chain links TRBV7-3 with TRBJ2-1; TRBD2 matches 12 bases. Trimming removed 5 bases from V and 2 bases from J; junction bases left unmatched: 4. This CDR3 has 16 amino acids. The germline V gene encodes CDR1 SGHTA and CDR2 FQGTGA. The CDR3 region is CASSPTSGRPYNEQFF. The CDR3 nucleotides are TGTGCCAGCAGCCCGACTAGCGGGAGACCCTACAATGAGCAGTTCTTC.

In this sample, this clone turned up once. The chain links TRBV27 to TRBJ2-7; 11 nucleotides match TRBD2. Germline loops: CDR1 MNHEY, CDR2 SMNVEV (reference sequence). V lost 0 bases to trimming and J lost 7 bases; unmatched junction nucleotides: 5. This CDR3 region has 15 residues. The CDR3, as DNA: TGTGCCAGCAGTTTATCGCGGCTAGCGGGAGGAGAGCAGTACTTC. Translated, it gives CASSLSRLAGGEQYF.

As regards this clone: Other DNA sequences in the sample encode the same CDR3. The DNA for the CDR3 is TGCGCCAGCAGCTTACTAGCGGGACCAAACAATGAGCAGTTCTTC. Protein product: CASSLLAGPNNEQFF. The chain recombines TRBV5-1 with TRBJ2-1; 10 bases match TRBD2. The CDR3 has 15 amino acids. From germline, CDR1 is SGHRS and CDR2 YFSETQ. V lost 2 bases to trimming and J lost 5 bases; unmatched junction nucleotides: 4.

This chain uses TRBV28 with TRBJ1-5, with D maybe TRBD1 (6 bases). The germline V gene encodes CDR1 MDHEN and CDR2 SYDVKM. Trimming pared 4 bases from V and 1 base from J, leaving 11 bases between. This CDR3 is built from 15 residues. The CDR3 spells CASSSRGGSNQPQHF. The CDR3 coding sequence is TGTGCCAGCAGTTCGAGGGGGGGAAGCAATCAGCCCCAGCATTTT.

The V gene is TRBV10-3, the J gene TRBJ2-3, with 7 bases lining up with TRBD2. The germline CDR1 and CDR2 sequences are ENHRY and SYGVKD. Losses at the gene ends were 0 bases for V and 2 bases for J; bases not matched to a gene: 8. The CDR3 runs 17 residues. This chain's CDR3 is CAISESASGGSTDTQYF. The CDR3 DNA follows: TGTGCCATCAGTGAGTCGGCTAGCGGAGGTTCCACAGATACGCAGTATTTT.